The sample holds many counts of the clone carrying this TCR beta chain. Authors of the study amplified TCR beta CDR3 regions from RNA transcripts. A set of HTBI primers served as the primers for a first-round RT-PCR of the TCR CDR3. In TCRdb, the multiplex PCR reads were re-called with MiXCR into one record per CDR3 protein. The top ten clones hold 20% to 25% of a sample with more than 300,000 distinct CDR3 sequences, around 13% of them seen once. These data belong to a study of T cells in Graves' hyperthyroidism and ophthalmopathy. Germline loops: CDR1 KGHSH, CDR2 LQKENI. This CDR3 spans 14 amino acids. J lost 1 base, V lost 8 bases, and 5 bases had no gene match.

The V gene is TRBV18, the J gene TRBJ1-1; 9 nucleotides agree with TRBD1. Sequencing was done on a sample of blood. The TCR sequence derives from a woman aged 25 to 45 with Graves' hyperthyroidism. The CDR3, as DNA: TGTGCCAGCGCGAAGGGACAGGGGAACACTGAAGCTTTCTTT. Amino acids: CASAKGQGNTEAFF.